The T cell receptor beta chain under discussion was sequenced for a study of PD-1 blockade in classical Hodgkin lymphoma. About the research overall: Nivolumab dosing for patients was 3 mg/kg, administered intravenously every 2 weeks. General study points: Diminished baseline TCR diversity has been reported in newly diagnosed patients relative to healthy donors.

Time point of the sample: cycle 4 day 1 (C4D1), after more than five weeks of nivolumab. Every patient relapsed after autologous stem cell transplantation, and brentuximab vedotin exposure varied. From thawed PBMCs, CD4+ T cells were purified using magnetic negative selection. Patients reached a best response of complete response, partial response or progressive disease. This table comes from immunoSEQ multiplex PCR, and its TCRdb copy is limited to in-frame clones, with some not included. The table has approximately 20,000 clones, less than 85% seen once. The sample holds one count of this clone. Antigen specificity is unknown. This receptor was identified in a human donor with classical Hodgkin lymphoma. The source material was CD4+ T cells from blood, sampled before the fourth cycle of nivolumab.

This CDR3 reads CASSPLPPGTTEAFF. CDR3 bases: TGTGCCAGCTCGCCCTTACCCCCAGGGACTACTGAAGCTTTCTTT. The V call is TRBV18, the J call TRBJ1-1; a weak D match, TRBD1 (5 bases). The CDR3 has 15 amino acids. CDR1 KGHSH and CDR2 LQKENI come from the germline V gene. V dropped 6 bases and J dropped 5 bases, with 19 bases sitting between them.